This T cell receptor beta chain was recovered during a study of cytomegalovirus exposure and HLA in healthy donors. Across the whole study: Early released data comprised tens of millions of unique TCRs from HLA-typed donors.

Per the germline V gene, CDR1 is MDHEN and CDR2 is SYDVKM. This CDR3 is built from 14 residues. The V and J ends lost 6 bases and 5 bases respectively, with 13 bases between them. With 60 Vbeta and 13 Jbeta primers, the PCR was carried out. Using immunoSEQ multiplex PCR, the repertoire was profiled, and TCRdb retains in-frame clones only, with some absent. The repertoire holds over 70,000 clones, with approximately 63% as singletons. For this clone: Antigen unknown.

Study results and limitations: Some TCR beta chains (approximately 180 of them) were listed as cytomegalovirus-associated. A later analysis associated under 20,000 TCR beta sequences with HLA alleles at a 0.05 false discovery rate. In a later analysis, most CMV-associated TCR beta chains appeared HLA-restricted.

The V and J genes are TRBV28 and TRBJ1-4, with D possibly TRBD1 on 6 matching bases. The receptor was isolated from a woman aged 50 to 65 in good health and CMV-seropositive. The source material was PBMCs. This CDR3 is CASRRQGRNEKLFF. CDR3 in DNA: TGTGCCAGCAGACGTCAGGGGCGGAATGAAAAACTGTTTTTT.